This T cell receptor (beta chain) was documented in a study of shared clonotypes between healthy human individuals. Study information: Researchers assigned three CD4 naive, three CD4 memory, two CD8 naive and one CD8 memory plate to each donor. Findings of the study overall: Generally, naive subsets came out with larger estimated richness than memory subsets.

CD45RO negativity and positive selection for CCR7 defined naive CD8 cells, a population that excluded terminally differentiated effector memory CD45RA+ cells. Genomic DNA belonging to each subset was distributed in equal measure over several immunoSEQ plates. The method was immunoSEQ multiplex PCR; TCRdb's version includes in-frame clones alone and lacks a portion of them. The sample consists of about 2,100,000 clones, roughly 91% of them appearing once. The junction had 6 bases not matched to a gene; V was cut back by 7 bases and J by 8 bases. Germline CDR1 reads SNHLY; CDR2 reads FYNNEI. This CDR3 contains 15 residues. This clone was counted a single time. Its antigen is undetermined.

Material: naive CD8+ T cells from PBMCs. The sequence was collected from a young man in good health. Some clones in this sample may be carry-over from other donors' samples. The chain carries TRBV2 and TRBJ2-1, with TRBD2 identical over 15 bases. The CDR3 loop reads CASKGTSGRFDEQFF. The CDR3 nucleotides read TGTGCCAGCAAAGGGACTAGCGGGAGGTTCGATGAGCAGTTCTTC.